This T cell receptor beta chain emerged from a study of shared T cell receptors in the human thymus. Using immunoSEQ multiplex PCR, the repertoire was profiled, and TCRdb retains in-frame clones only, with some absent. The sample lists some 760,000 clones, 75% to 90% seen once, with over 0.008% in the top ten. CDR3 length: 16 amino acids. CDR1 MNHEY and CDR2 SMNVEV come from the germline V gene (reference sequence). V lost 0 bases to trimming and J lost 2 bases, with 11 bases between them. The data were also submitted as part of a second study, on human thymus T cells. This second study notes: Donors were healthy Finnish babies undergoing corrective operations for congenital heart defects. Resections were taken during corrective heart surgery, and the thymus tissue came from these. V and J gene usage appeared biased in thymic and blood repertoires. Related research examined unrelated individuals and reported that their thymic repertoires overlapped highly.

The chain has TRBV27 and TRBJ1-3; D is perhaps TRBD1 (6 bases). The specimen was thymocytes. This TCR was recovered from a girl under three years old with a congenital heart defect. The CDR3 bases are TGTGCCAGCAGTTTATCCCCAGGGGATCCTGGAAACACCATATATTTT. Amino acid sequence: CASSLSPGDPGNTIYF.